These T cell receptor beta chains were read from a single sample in a study of cytomegalovirus exposure and HLA in healthy donors. Sequencing used immunoSEQ multiplex PCR; TCRdb keeps in-frame clones, though not all of them. The clone table shows under 200,000 clones, with the ten largest holding roughly 2%. Sequencing input: PBMCs. The source is a man aged 25-40 years in good health and CMV-seronegative. The CDR3 runs from the conserved cysteine through the conserved F or W. The order of the fields is D gene, V gene, J gene, CDR3 protein, CDR3 DNA. The D gene is left open where the match is weak.

D gene: TRBD1
V gene: TRBV7-9
J gene: TRBJ2-5
CDR3 protein: CASSGDSIQETQYF
CDR3 DNA: TGTGCCAGCAGCGGGGACAGTATCCAAGAGACCCAGTACTTC

D gene: .
V gene: TRBV13
J gene: TRBJ2-1
CDR3 protein: CASSILPNEQFF
CDR3 DNA: TGTGCCAGCAGCATCCTCCCGAATGAGCAGTTCTTC

D gene: .
V gene: TRBV27
J gene: TRBJ1-1
CDR3 protein: CASSLGARVTSEAFF
CDR3 DNA: TGTGCCAGCAGTTTGGGGGCCAGGGTCACGTCGGAAGCTTTCTTT

D gene: .
V gene: TRBV19
J gene: TRBJ1-1
CDR3 protein: CASSMEVNTEAFF
CDR3 DNA: TGTGCCAGTAGTATGGAGGTGAACACTGAAGCTTTCTTT

D gene: .
V gene: TRBV7-9
J gene: TRBJ2-1
CDR3 protein: CASAARTGNEQFF
CDR3 DNA: TGTGCCAGCGCCGCTAGGACGGGGAATGAGCAGTTCTTC

D gene: .
V gene: TRBV7-6
J gene: TRBJ1-4
CDR3 protein: CASSPLRGRVGEKLFF
CDR3 DNA: TGTGCCAGCAGCCCGTTGAGGGGGAGGGTTGGTGAAAAACTGTTTTTT

D gene: .
V gene: TRBV19
J gene: TRBJ1-4
CDR3 protein: CASSVGDGEVGEKLFF
CDR3 DNA: TGTGCCAGTAGTGTGGGTGACGGGGAGGTCGGAGAAAAACTGTTTTTT

D gene: .
V gene: TRBV19
J gene: TRBJ1-5
CDR3 protein: CASRLDSKGFHQPQHF
CDR3 DNA: TGTGCCAGTAGGCTGGACAGTAAGGGTTTTCATCAGCCCCAGCATTTT

D gene: TRBD1
V gene: TRBV5-1
J gene: TRBJ2-5
CDR3 protein: CASTPTGGSQETQYF
CDR3 DNA: TGCGCCAGCACCCCGACAGGGGGTTCCCAAGAGACCCAGTACTTC

D gene: .
V gene: TRBV9
J gene: TRBJ2-5
CDR3 protein: CASSVYRLEKETQYF
CDR3 DNA: TGTGCCAGCAGCGTATACCGTCTGGAGAAAGAGACCCAGTACTTC

D gene: .
V gene: TRBV5-1
J gene: TRBJ2-5
CDR3 protein: CASSGEGGDQETQYF
CDR3 DNA: TGCGCCAGCAGCGGGGAGGGGGGGGACCAAGAGACCCAGTACTTC

D gene: .
V gene: TRBV5-1
J gene: TRBJ1-5
CDR3 protein: CASSQGPNSNQPQHF
CDR3 DNA: TGCGCCAGCAGCCAGGGGCCCAATAGCAATCAGCCCCAGCATTTT

D gene: TRBD1
V gene: TRBV5-4
J gene: TRBJ1-1
CDR3 protein: CASSFGQGDTEAFF
CDR3 DNA: TGTGCCAGCAGCTTTGGACAGGGGGACACTGAAGCTTTCTTT

D gene: .
V gene: TRBV7-9
J gene: TRBJ2-7
CDR3 protein: CASSSYSGNYEQYF
CDR3 DNA: TGTGCCAGCAGCTCGTATAGCGGAAACTACGAGCAGTACTTC

D gene: .
V gene: TRBV10-3
J gene: TRBJ1-2
CDR3 protein: CAISGAVGGYTF
CDR3 DNA: TGTGCCATCAGTGGCGCCGTCGGGGGCTACACCTTC

D gene: TRBD2
V gene: TRBV5-1
J gene: TRBJ2-3
CDR3 protein: CASSLSATAGVATQYF
CDR3 DNA: TGCGCCAGCAGCCTATCTGCTACAGCGGGAGTTGCTACGCAGTATTTT

D gene: .
V gene: TRBV9
J gene: TRBJ2-6
CDR3 protein: CASSGRGLTGANVLTF
CDR3 DNA: TGTGCCAGCAGCGGGCGTGGACTTACTGGGGCCAACGTCCTGACTTTC

D gene: TRBD2
V gene: TRBV5-1
J gene: TRBJ2-1
CDR3 protein: CASSLEAGVYNEQFF
CDR3 DNA: TGCGCCAGCAGCTTAGAAGCGGGGGTTTACAATGAGCAGTTCTTC

D gene: .
V gene: TRBV5-1
J gene: TRBJ2-2
CDR3 protein: CASSLQSLLNTGELFF
CDR3 DNA: TGCGCCAGCAGCTTGCAGTCGCTTCTGAACACCGGGGAGCTGTTTTTT

D gene: .
V gene: TRBV5-6
J gene: TRBJ1-5
CDR3 protein: CASSLAGGNQPQHF
CDR3 DNA: TGTGCCAGCAGCTTGGCAGGGGGCAATCAGCCCCAGCATTTT

D gene: TRBD1
V gene: TRBV6-6
J gene: TRBJ1-1
CDR3 protein: CASIPPGQGRNTEAFF
CDR3 DNA: TGTGCCAGCATACCCCCGGGACAGGGACGGAACACTGAAGCTTTCTTT

D gene: TRBD1
V gene: TRBV6-5
J gene: TRBJ1-3
CDR3 protein: CASSTRQGLENTIYF
CDR3 DNA: TGTGCCAGCAGTACCCGACAGGGTCTTGAAAACACCATATATTTT

D gene: TRBD1
V gene: TRBV7-9
J gene: TRBJ1-1
CDR3 protein: CASSPGAGGEDTEAFF
CDR3 DNA: TGTGCCAGCAGCCCGGGGGCAGGGGGCGAGGACACTGAAGCTTTCTTT

D gene: .
V gene: TRBV2
J gene: TRBJ1-1
CDR3 protein: CASSEVSLRGANTEAFF
CDR3 DNA: TGTGCCAGCAGTGAAGTATCGTTAAGGGGCGCGAACACTGAAGCTTTCTTT

D gene: .
V gene: TRBV7-9
J gene: TRBJ1-5
CDR3 protein: CASSLGGSDQPQHF
CDR3 DNA: TGTGCCAGCAGCTTAGGAGGTTCGGATCAGCCCCAGCATTTT

D gene: .
V gene: TRBV28
J gene: TRBJ1-5
CDR3 protein: CASSPSTGINQPQHF
CDR3 DNA: TGTGCCAGCAGTCCGTCTACAGGGATCAATCAGCCCCAGCATTTT

D gene: .
V gene: TRBV5-1
J gene: TRBJ1-2
CDR3 protein: CASSLGGQLNYGYTF
CDR3 DNA: TGCGCCAGCAGCTTGGGAGGCCAGCTTAACTATGGCTACACCTTC

D gene: TRBD1
V gene: TRBV29-1
J gene: TRBJ2-1
CDR3 protein: CSVADRRDEQFF
CDR3 DNA: TGCAGCGTTGCGGACAGGCGGGATGAGCAGTTCTTC

D gene: TRBD2
V gene: TRBV7-8
J gene: TRBJ2-3
CDR3 protein: CASSSTSGHADTQYF
CDR3 DNA: TGTGCCAGCAGCTCGACTAGCGGGCACGCAGATACGCAGTATTTT

D gene: TRBD2
V gene: TRBV11-2
J gene: TRBJ2-1
CDR3 protein: CASSPGTSGRATRYNEQFF
CDR3 DNA: TGTGCCAGCAGCCCCGGGACTAGCGGGAGGGCCACCAGATACAATGAGCAGTTCTTC

D gene: .
V gene: TRBV5-1
J gene: TRBJ1-5
CDR3 protein: CASSPETGNNQPQHF
CDR3 DNA: TGCGCCAGCAGCCCCGAGACGGGGAACAATCAGCCCCAGCATTTT

D gene: .
V gene: TRBV9
J gene: TRBJ2-7
CDR3 protein: CASSAQGLYEQYF
CDR3 DNA: TGTGCCAGCAGCGCCCAGGGGTTGTACGAGCAGTACTTC

D gene: .
V gene: TRBV7-8
J gene: TRBJ1-1
CDR3 protein: CASSLVGGGTEAFF
CDR3 DNA: TGTGCCAGCAGCTTAGTTGGGGGGGGCACTGAAGCTTTCTTT

D gene: .
V gene: TRBV25-1
J gene: TRBJ1-6
CDR3 protein: CASSEHGGPLHF
CDR3 DNA: TGTGCCAGCAGTGAGCACGGGGGACCCCTCCACTTT

D gene: .
V gene: TRBV29-1
J gene: TRBJ1-1
CDR3 protein: CSVEKGRSGTEAFF
CDR3 DNA: TGCAGCGTTGAAAAGGGGAGGAGCGGCACTGAAGCTTTCTTT

D gene: .
V gene: TRBV7-9
J gene: TRBJ2-3
CDR3 protein: CASREWRAGTDTQYF
CDR3 DNA: TGTGCCAGCAGGGAGTGGCGGGCAGGCACAGATACGCAGTATTTT

D gene: TRBD1
V gene: TRBV9
J gene: TRBJ2-7
CDR3 protein: CASSVEPGTGNEQYF
CDR3 DNA: TGTGCCAGCAGCGTAGAGCCCGGGACAGGGAACGAGCAGTACTTC

D gene: .
V gene: TRBV11-2
J gene: TRBJ2-7
CDR3 protein: CASSFGVYEQYF
CDR3 DNA: TGTGCCAGCAGCTTCGGGGTCTACGAGCAGTACTTC

D gene: .
V gene: TRBV5-1
J gene: TRBJ1-3
CDR3 protein: CASSLGQVFSGNTIYF
CDR3 DNA: TGCGCCAGCAGCTTGGGGCAGGTTTTCTCTGGAAACACCATATATTTT

D gene: .
V gene: TRBV20-1
J gene: TRBJ2-1
CDR3 protein: CSAAGYNEQFF
CDR3 DNA: TGCAGTGCTGCCGGTTACAATGAGCAGTTCTTC

D gene: TRBD2
V gene: TRBV7-2
J gene: TRBJ2-1
CDR3 protein: CASSSGLGRNEQFF
CDR3 DNA: TGTGCCAGCAGCTCAGGACTAGGGCGCAATGAGCAGTTCTTC

D gene: .
V gene: TRBV4-1
J gene: TRBJ1-3
CDR3 protein: CASSQDQRGAFSGNTIYF
CDR3 DNA: TGCGCCAGCAGCCAAGACCAACGGGGGGCATTTTCTGGAAACACCATATATTTT

D gene: TRBD1
V gene: TRBV4-3
J gene: TRBJ1-4
CDR3 protein: CASSQRTGTGSEKLFF
CDR3 DNA: TGCGCCAGCAGCCAACGAACCGGGACAGGGAGTGAAAAACTGTTTTTT

D gene: TRBD2
V gene: TRBV11-2
J gene: TRBJ2-1
CDR3 protein: CASSLGLARGNEQFF
CDR3 DNA: TGTGCCAGCAGCTTAGGACTAGCGAGGGGTAATGAGCAGTTCTTC

D gene: TRBD1
V gene: TRBV18
J gene: TRBJ2-7
CDR3 protein: CASSPPGTGISYEQYF
CDR3 DNA: TGTGCCAGCTCACCACCCGGGACAGGGATATCCTACGAGCAGTACTTC

D gene: TRBD1
V gene: TRBV28
J gene: TRBJ1-2
CDR3 protein: CASSFEGARGYTF
CDR3 DNA: TGTGCCAGCAGTTTTGAGGGGGCGCGGGGCTACACCTTC